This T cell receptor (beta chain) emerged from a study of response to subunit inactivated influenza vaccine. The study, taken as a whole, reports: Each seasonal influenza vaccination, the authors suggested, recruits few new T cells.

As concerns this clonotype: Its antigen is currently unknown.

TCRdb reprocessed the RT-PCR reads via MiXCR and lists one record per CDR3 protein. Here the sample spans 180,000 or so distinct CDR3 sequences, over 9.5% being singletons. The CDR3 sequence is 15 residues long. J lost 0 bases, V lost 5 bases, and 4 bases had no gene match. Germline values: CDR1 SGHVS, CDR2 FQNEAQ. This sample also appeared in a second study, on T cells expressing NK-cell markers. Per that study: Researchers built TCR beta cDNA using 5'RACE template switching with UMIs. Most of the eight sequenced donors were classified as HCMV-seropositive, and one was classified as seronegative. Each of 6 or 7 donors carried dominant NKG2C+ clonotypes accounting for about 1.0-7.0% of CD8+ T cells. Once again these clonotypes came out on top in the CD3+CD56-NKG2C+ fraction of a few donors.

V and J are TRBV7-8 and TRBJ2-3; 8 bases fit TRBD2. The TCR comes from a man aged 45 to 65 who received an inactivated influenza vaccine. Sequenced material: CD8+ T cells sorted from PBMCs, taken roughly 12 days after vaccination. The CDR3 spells CASSTASGSTDTQYF. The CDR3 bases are TGTGCCAGCAGCACCGCTAGCGGGAGCACAGATACGCAGTATTTT.